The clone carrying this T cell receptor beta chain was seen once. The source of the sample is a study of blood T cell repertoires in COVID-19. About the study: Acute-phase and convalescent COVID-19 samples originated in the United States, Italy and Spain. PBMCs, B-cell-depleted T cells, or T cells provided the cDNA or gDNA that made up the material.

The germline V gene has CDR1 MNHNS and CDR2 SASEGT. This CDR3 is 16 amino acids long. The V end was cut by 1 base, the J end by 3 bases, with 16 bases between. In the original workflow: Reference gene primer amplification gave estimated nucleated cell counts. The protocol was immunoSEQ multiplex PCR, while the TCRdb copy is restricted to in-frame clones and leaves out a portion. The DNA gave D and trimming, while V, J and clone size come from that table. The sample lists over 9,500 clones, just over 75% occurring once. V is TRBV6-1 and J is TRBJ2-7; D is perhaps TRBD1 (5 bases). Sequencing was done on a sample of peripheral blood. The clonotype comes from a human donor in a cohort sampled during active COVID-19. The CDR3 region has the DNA TGTGCCAGCAGTGAAGTTGACAGCAATTCCATCTACGAGCAGTACTTC. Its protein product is CASSEVDSNSIYEQYF.